This record concerns one T cell receptor beta chain sequence. Its antigen is not known. This record comes from a study of cytomegalovirus exposure and HLA in healthy donors. The primer mix had 60 Vbeta and 13 Jbeta primers. Assay: immunoSEQ multiplex PCR; the TCRdb copy retains only in-frame clones and omits some. This table has 220,000 or so clones, about 74% appearing once. Study-wide results and caveats: V- and J-gene trimming of TCR beta was linked (in a later analysis) to a missense DCLRE1C variant.

As for the donors, each was a healthy bone marrow donor. The source is a woman aged 30 to 39 in good health and CMV-seronegative. The specimen was PBMCs.

CDR3: CASSSDSFNTEAFF. CDR3 coding DNA: TGTGCCAGCAGCTCGGACAGCTTCAACACTGAAGCTTTCTTT. This chain uses TRBV13 with TRBJ1-1; the D gene is possibly TRBD1 (6 bases). Deletions cut 4 bases from V and 2 bases from J, with 11 bases between. Germline CDR1 is PRHDT and CDR2 is FYEKMQ (reference sequence). CDR3 size: 14 residues.